This is a list of T cell receptor beta chains from one sample in a study of blood T cell repertoires in COVID-19. Repertoires were generated with immunoSEQ multiplex PCR, while TCRdb's copy carries only in-frame clones and drops some. The table has about 200,000 clones, approximately 91% seen once; the top ten hold around 6.5%. The specimen sequenced was peripheral blood. The receptors were sampled from a man aged 55-75 years who had recovered from COVID-19. CDR3s include the opening cysteine and the closing phenylalanine or tryptophan. A D gene is named only where the DNA matches it firmly. Expanded clones get a size class; other rows say once, few or many, or leave the size out.

- | TRBJ1-1 | TRBV5-1 | - | TGCGCCAGCAGTCGGTACAGTCCTTTGAACACTGAAGCTTTCTTT | CASSRYSPLNTEAFF
- | TRBJ1-6 | TRBV13 | once | TGTGCCAGCAAAGGGGGGGCCAGGGGTTCACCCCTCCACTTT | CASKGGARGSPLHF
- | TRBJ1-4 | TRBV5-6 | - | TGTGCCAGCAGCGGGGGGGCCCTTAATGAAAAACTGTTTTTT | CASSGGALNEKLFF
TRBD1 | TRBJ2-3 | TRBV27 | - | TGTGCCAGCAGTCGGACAGGGGCAGATACGCAGTATTTT | CASSRTGADTQYF
TRBD1 | TRBJ1-4 | TRBV3-1/TRBV3-2 | - | TGTGCCAGCAGCCAAGATAGTGCACAGGGGGTTGAAAAACTGTTTTTT | CASSQDSAQGVEKLFF
- | TRBJ2-5 | TRBV5-1 | - | TGCGCCAGCAGCTTATCCGGGACTGCGCAGGAGACCCAGTACTTC | CASSLSGTAQETQYF
TRBD1 | TRBJ1-1 | TRBV5-1 | - | TGCGCCAGCAGCTGGGGATCGGGACAGGGAATCTGGGGAGCTTTCTTT | CASSWGSGQGIWGAFF
TRBD2 | TRBJ2-3 | TRBV27 | - | TGTGCCAGCAGTTTGAAGGGGATCCGGGGGGGGCGAGTCACAGATACGCAGTATTTT | CASSLKGIRGGRVTDTQYF
TRBD1 | TRBJ2-2 | TRBV2 | - | TGTGCCAGCACCCTTAGGGGGACAGGGAACACCGGGGAGCTGTTTTTT | CASTLRGTGNTGELFF
- | TRBJ2-3 | TRBV29-1 | - | TGCAGCGCTCGTCCTAGGACTAGCACAGATACGCAGTATTTT | CSARPRTSTDTQYF
TRBD1 | TRBJ1-1 | TRBV6-5 | - | TGTGCCAGCAGTCGGACAGGGCCCATGAACACTGAAGCTTTCTTT | CASSRTGPMNTEAFF
- | TRBJ1-2 | TRBV20-1 | - | TGCAGTGCTAGTCCTTATGGGCGGGGAGACTATGGCTACACCTTC | CSASPYGRGDYGYTF
- | TRBJ1-1 | TRBV4-2 | once | TGTGCCAGCAGCCAAAAGGCTCCCGACGAACTATTCTGGAACACTGAAGCTTTCTTT | CASSQKAPDELFWNTEAFF